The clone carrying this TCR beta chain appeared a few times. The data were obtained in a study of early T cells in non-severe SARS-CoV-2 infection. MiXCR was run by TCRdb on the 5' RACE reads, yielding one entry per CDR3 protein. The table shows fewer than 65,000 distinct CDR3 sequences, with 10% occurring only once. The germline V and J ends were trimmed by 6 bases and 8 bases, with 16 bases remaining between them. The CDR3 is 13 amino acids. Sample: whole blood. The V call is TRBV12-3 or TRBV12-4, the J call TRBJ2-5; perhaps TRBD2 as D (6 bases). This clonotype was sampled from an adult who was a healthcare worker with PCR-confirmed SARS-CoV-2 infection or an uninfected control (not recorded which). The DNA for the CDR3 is TGTGCCAGCAGCTATCCCCCCGGGGGAACCCAGTACTTC. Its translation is CASSYPPGGTQYF.